This T cell receptor (beta chain) was captured by sequencing in a study of T cells after yellow fever vaccination. Overall study findings and caveats: Weaker overall, the secondary response nonetheless peaked faster (day 5 versus 15).

This clonotype was seen a few times. Its antigen is still unknown. The CDR3 has 17 amino acids. Trimming took 6 bases from V and 1 from J; bases not matched to a gene: 10. TCRdb recomputed calls from the 5' RACE reads with MiXCR, one row per CDR3 protein. In the table there are hundreds of thousands of distinct CDR3 sequences, approximately 19% of which are singletons. This sequence originates from a man aged 18 to 29 who received the YFV17D yellow fever vaccine. This sample comprised PBMCs, obtained before the yellow fever booster vaccination. The chain carries TRBV12-3 or TRBV12-4 and TRBJ2-3; 10 bases line up with TRBD2. Here the CDR3 reads CASSRGGTSGGTDTQYF. For the CDR3, the DNA is TGTGCCAGCAGCCGGGGGGGTACTAGCGGGGGCACAGATACGCAGTATTTT.